This passage covers 2 T cell receptor beta chains from one sample sequenced in a study of shared clonotypes between healthy human individuals. TCRdb's copy holds only in-frame clones and misses some; the assay was immunoSEQ multiplex PCR. The sample contains some 450,000 clones, 77% of which appear only once. The sample consisted of PBMCs. The receptors come from a woman in her thirties or forties in good health. Some clones in this sample may be carry-over from other donors' samples.

This clone was seen a single time. The J gene is TRBJ2-1, the V gene TRBV30; D is undetermined. Trimming left V 0 bases short and J 9 bases short, with 3 bases between. The CDR3 extends over 10 amino acids. Germline CDR1 GTSNPN, CDR2 SVGIG (reference sequence). CDR3 bases: TGTGCCTGGAGTGTACTTGAGCAGTTCTTC. It yields the protein CAWSVLEQFF.

V gene TRBV7-8 combines with J gene TRBJ2-7; the D gene is possibly TRBD2 (6 bases). Germline CDR1 SGHVS, CDR2 FQNEAQ. The CDR3 runs 14 residues. V lost 8 bases to trimming and J lost 0 bases, with 14 bases between them. The CDR3 DNA sequence: TGTGCCAGCGAAGGACGGGAGCGCTCCTACGAGCAGTACTTC. Its translation is CASEGRERSYEQYF.